This TCR beta chain was observed in a study of T cells in Graves' hyperthyroidism and ophthalmopathy. Looking at the study overall: Blood was drawn when the patient was first diagnosed and still untreated.

RNA transcripts served as the template for amplifying TCR beta CDR3 regions. With the HTBI primer set, the TCR CDR3 went through a first round of RT-PCR. A single record per CDR3 protein comes from TCRdb applying MiXCR to the multiplex PCR reads. The sample has about 460,000 distinct CDR3 sequences; 20% to 25% are singletons. Germline CDR1 is SEHNR and CDR2 is FQNEAQ (reference sequence). The CDR3 runs to 14 residues. Unmatched junction bases numbered 3, after V lost 5 bases and J lost 1 base. This clonotype was picked up a small number of times. The chain links TRBV7-9 to TRBJ1-1; 8 bases map to TRBD1. Sequencing was carried out using blood. The receptor was derived from a woman in her 70s with Graves' ophthalmopathy. The CDR3 protein is CASSGDRWNTEAFF. DNA for the CDR3: TGTGCCAGCAGCGGGGACAGGTGGAACACTGAAGCTTTCTTT. The variable domain in full, with the rest retrieved from reference TRBV7-9 and TRBJ1-1, is DTGVSQNPRHKITKRGQNVTFRCDPISEHNRLYWYRQTLGQGPEFLTYFQNEAQLEKSRLLSDRFSAERPKGSFSTLEIQRTEQGDSAMYLCASSGDRWNTEAFFGQGTRLTVV.